This note documents a single T cell receptor (beta chain) sequence. Its matching antigen is unknown. The sample originates from a study of cytomegalovirus exposure and HLA in healthy donors. Study summary: Roughly 80% of roughly 400 genotyped donors fell in the Caucasian-associated ancestry cluster. Points from the study as a whole: In vitro testing confirmed a few CMV-associated chains as specific for CMV antigens.

The CDR3 loop spans 17 amino acids. CDR1 MNHNS and CDR2 SASEGT come from the germline V gene. The V and J ends lost 4 bases and 3 bases, in that order; junction bases with no gene match: 11. PCR employed 60 Vbeta and 13 Jbeta primers. Here immunoSEQ multiplex PCR was the method, and the copy in TCRdb shows in-frame clones only, minus some. This sample's table reports about 130,000 clones. The origin of this receptor is a man younger than 30 in good health and CMV-seronegative. The genes are TRBV6-1 and TRBJ2-2, with 7 bases matching TRBD1. Sequences were obtained from PBMCs. CDR3 sequence (DNA): TGTGCCAGCAGTGTTATTGGGACAGCTTTTGACACCGGGGAGCTGTTTTTT. This sequence encodes CASSVIGTAFDTGELFF.